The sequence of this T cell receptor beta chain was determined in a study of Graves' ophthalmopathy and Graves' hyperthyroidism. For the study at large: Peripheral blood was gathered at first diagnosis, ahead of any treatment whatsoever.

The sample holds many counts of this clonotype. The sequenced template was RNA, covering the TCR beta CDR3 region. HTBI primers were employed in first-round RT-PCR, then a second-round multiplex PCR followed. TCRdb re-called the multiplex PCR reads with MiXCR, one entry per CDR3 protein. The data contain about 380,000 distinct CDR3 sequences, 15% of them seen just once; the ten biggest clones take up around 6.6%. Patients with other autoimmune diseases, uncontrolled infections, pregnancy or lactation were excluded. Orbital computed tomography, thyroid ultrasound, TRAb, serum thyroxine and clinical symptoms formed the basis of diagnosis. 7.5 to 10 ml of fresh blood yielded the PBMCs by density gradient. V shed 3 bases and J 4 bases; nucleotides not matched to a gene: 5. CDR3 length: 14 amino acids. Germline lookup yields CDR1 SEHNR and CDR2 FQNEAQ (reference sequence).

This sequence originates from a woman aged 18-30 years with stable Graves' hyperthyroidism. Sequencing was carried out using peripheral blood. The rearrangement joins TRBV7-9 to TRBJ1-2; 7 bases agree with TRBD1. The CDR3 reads CASSLSTGVYGYTF. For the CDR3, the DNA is TGTGCCAGCAGCTTGAGTACAGGGGTCTATGGCTACACCTTC. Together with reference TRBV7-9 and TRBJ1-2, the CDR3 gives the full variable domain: DTGVSQNPRHKITKRGQNVTFRCDPISEHNRLYWYRQTLGQGPEFLTYFQNEAQLEKSRLLSDRFSAERPKGSFSTLEIQRTEQGDSAMYLCASSLSTGVYGYTFGSGTRLTVV.